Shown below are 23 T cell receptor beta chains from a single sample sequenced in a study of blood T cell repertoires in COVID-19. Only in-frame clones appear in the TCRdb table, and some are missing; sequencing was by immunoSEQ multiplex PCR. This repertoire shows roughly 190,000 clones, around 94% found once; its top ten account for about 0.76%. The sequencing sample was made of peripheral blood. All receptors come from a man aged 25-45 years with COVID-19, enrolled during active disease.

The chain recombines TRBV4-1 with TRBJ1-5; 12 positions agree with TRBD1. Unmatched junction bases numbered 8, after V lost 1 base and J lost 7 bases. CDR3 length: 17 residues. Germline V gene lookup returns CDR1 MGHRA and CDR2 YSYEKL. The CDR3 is CASSQVGGTGGGQPQHF. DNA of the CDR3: TGCGCCAGCAGCCAAGTAGGGGGGACAGGGGGCGGCCAGCCCCAGCATTTT.

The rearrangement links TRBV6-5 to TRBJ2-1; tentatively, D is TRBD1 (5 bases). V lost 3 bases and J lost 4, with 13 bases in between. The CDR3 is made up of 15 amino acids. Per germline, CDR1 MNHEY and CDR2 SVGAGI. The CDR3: CASSYEAGIYNEQFF. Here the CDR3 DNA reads TGTGCCAGCAGTTATGAGGCAGGGATATACAATGAGCAGTTCTTC.

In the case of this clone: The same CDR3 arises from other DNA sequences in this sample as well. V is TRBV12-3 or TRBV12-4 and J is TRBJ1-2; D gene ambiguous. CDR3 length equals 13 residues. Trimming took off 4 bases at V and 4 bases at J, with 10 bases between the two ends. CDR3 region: CASSSGQVYGYTF. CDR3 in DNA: TGTGCCAGCAGTTCTGGGCAGGTCTATGGCTACACCTTC.

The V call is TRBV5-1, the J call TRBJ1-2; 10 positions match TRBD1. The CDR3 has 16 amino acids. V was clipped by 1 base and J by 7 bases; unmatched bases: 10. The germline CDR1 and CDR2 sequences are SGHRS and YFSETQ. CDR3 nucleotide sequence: TGCGCCAGCAGCTTGAAACGGACAGGGGGTGATGGTGGCTACACCTTC. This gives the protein CASSLKRTGGDGGYTF.

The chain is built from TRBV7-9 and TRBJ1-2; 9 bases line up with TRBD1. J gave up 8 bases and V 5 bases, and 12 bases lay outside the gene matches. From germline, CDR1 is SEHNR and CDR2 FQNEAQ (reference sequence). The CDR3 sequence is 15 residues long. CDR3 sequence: CASSIRDRVFGGYTF. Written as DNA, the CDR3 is TGTGCCAGCAGCATCCGGGACAGGGTTTTTGGCGGCTACACCTTC. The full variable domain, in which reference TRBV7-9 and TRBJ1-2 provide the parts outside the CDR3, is DTGVSQNPRHKITKRGQNVTFRCDPISEHNRLYWYRQTLGQGPEFLTYFQNEAQLEKSRLLSDRFSAERPKGSFSTLEIQRTEQGDSAMYLCASSIRDRVFGGYTFGSGTRLTVV.

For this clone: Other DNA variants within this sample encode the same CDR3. CDR3 sequence reads: CASSLDRGNSPLHF. CDR3 coding DNA: TGTGCCAGCAGCTTAGACAGGGGGAATTCACCCCTCCACTTT. The chain employs TRBV5-4 and TRBJ1-6, with 9 nucleotides matching TRBD1. J gave up 7 bases and V 2 bases, and 1 base lay outside the gene matches. The germline V gene encodes CDR1 SGHNT and CDR2 YYREEE (reference sequence). The CDR3 has 14 amino acids.

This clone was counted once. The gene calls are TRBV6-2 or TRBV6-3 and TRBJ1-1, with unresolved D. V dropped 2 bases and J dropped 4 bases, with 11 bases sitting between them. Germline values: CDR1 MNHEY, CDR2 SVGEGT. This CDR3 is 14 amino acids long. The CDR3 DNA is TGTGCCAGCAGTTACACTCGGGGTACCACTGAAGCTTTCTTT. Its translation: CASSYTRGTTEAFF.

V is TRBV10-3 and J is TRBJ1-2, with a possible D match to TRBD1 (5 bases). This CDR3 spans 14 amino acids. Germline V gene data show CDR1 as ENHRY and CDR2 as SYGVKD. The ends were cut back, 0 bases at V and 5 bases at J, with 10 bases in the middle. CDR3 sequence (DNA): TGTGCCATCAGTGAGTCCGAAGCAGGGTATGGCTACACCTTC. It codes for CAISESEAGYGYTF.

The CDR3 DNA is TGCGCCAGCAGCCACAAGCCAAAAACCTCGGACAGGGGGACTTCTGGCTACACCTTC. Its translation is CASSHKPKTSDRGTSGYTF. This chain uses TRBV4-1 with TRBJ1-2; 10 positions agree with TRBD1. This CDR3 has 19 residues. The V gene end was trimmed by 3 bases and the J gene end by 7 bases; junction bases not matched to a gene: 20. The germline gives CDR1 MGHRA, CDR2 YSYEKL.

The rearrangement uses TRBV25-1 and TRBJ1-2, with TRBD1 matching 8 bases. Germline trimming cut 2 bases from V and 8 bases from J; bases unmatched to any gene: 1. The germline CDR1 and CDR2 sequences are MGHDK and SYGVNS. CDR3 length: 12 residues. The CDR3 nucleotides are TGTGCCAGCAGTGAAGGACAGGGCGGCTACACCTTC. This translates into CASSEGQGGYTF.

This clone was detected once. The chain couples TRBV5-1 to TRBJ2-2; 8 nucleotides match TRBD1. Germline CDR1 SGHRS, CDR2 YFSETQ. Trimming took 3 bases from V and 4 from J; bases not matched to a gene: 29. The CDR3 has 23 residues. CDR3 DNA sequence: TGCGCCAGCAGCTCGGGGACAGGCCGGCTTCTGGGACGGGAGAAGAGGGGCACCGGGGAGCTGTTTTTT. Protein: CASSSGTGRLLGREKRGTGELFF.

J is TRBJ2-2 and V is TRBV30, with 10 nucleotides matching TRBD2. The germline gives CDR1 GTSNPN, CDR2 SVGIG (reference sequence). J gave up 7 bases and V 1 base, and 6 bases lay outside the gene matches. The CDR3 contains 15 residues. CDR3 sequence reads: CAWSEISGGHGELFF. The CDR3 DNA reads TGTGCCTGGAGTGAGATTAGCGGGGGGCACGGGGAGCTGTTTTTT.

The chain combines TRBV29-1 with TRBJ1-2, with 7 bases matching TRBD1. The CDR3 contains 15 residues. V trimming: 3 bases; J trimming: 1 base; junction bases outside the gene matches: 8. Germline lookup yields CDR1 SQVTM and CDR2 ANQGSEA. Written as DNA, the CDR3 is TGCAGCGTTGATGGGACAGAGAAAAATAACTATGGCTACACCTTC. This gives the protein CSVDGTEKNNYGYTF.

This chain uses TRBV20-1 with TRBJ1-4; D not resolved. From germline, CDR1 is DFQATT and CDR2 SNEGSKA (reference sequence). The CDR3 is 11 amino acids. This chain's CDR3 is CCRCSDEKLFF. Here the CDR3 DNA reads TGCTGCAGGTGTTCGGATGAAAAACTGTTTTTT.

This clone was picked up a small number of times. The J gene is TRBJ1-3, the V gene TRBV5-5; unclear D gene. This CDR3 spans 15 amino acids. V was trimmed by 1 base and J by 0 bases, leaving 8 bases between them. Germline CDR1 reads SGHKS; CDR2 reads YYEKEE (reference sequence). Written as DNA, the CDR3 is TGTGCCAGCAGCTTGTGGCAAAACTCTGGAAACACCATATATTTT. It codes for CASSLWQNSGNTIYF. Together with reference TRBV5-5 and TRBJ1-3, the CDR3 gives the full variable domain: DAGVTQSPTHLIKTRGQQVTLRCSPISGHKSVSWYQQVLGQGPQFIFQYYEKEERGRGNFPDRFSARQFPNYSSELNVNALLLGDSALYLCASSLWQNSGNTIYFGEGSWLTVV.

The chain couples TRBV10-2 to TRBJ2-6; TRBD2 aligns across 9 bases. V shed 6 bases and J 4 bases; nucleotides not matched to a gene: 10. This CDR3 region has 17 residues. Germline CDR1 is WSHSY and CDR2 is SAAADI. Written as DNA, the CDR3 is TGCGCCAGCAGCGGAGCGGGGGGCGCCTCGGGGGCCAACGTCCTGACTTTC. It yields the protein CASSGAGGASGANVLTF.

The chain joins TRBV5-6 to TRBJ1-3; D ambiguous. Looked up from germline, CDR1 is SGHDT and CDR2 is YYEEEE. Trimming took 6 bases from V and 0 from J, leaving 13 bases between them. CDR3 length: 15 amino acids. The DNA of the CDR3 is TGTGCCAGCACTACAGCCCAGTACTCTGGAAACACCATATATTTT. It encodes CASTTAQYSGNTIYF.

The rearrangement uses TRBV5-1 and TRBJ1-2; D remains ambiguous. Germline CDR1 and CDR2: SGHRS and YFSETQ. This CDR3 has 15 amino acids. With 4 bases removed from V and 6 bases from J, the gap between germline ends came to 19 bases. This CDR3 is CASSPNKRTGHGYTF. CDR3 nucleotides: TGCGCCAGCAGCCCCAACAAAAGGACTGGCCATGGCTACACCTTC.

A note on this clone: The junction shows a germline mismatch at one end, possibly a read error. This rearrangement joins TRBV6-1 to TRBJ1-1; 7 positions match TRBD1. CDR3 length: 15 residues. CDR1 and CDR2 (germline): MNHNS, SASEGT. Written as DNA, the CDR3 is TGTGCCAGCAGGGAAGGGACAGAGTATCACACTGAAGCTTTCTTT. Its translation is CASREGTEYHTEAFF.

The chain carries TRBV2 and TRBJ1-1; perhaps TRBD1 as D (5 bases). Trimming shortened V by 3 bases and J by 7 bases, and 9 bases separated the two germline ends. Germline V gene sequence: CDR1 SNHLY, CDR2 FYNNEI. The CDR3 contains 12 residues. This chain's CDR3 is CASSELDSEAFF. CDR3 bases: TGTGCCAGCAGTGAGCTAGACAGTGAAGCTTTCTTT.

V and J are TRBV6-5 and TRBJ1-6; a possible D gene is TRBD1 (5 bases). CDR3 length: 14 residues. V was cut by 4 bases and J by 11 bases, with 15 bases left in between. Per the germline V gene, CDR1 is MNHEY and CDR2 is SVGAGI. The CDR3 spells CASSLRRGRAPLHF. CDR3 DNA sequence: TGTGCCAGCAGTTTGCGGAGGGGAAGGGCACCCCTCCACTTT.

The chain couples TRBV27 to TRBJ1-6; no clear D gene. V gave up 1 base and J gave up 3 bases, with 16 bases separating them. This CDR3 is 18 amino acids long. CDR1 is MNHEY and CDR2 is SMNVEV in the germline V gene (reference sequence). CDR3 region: CASSLLGGLGIYNSPLHF. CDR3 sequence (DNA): TGTGCCAGCAGTTTATTAGGAGGGTTGGGAATCTATAATTCACCCCTCCACTTT.

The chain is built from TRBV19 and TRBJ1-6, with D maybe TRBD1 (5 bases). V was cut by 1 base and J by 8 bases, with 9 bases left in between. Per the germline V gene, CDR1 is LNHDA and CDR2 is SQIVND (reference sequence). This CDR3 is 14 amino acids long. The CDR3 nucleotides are TGTGCCAGTAGTATAGGACAGATTTATTCACCCCTCCACTTT. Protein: CASSIGQIYSPLHF.